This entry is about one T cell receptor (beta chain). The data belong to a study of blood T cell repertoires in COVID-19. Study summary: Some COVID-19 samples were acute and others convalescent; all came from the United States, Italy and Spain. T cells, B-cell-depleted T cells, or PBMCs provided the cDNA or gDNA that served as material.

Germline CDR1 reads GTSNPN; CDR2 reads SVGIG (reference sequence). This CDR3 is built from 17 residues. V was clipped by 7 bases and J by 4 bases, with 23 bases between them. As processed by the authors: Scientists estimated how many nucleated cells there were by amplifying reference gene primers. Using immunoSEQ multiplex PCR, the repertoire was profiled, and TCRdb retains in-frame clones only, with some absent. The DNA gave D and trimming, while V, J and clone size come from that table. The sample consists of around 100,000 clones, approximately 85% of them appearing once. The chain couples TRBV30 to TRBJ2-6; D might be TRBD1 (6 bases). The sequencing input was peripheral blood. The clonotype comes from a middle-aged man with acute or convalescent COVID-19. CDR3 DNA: TGTGCCTCGGAGACAGGTGATGACGGAAAAGGGGCCAACGTCCTGACTTTC. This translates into CASETGDDGKGANVLTF.